A selection of T cell receptor beta chains follows, all from one sample in a study of blood T cell repertoires in COVID-19. The data were produced by immunoSEQ multiplex PCR, yet TCRdb's version contains in-frame clones alone and is incomplete. The sample includes tens of thousands of clones, 91% of them seen just once. The sequencing sample was made of peripheral blood. Receptor source: a human donor in a cohort sampled during active COVID-19. CDR3s include the opening cysteine and the closing phenylalanine or tryptophan. The order of the fields is V gene, D gene, J gene, clone size, CDR3 DNA, CDR3 protein. D genes are given only for firm matches. Some rows mark clone size as missing; the rest say once, few, many or name a class of expanded clone.

>TRBV5-1|-|TRBJ1-2|few
TGCGCCAGCAGCTTGGGACAGGACTATGGCTACACCTTC
CASSLGQDYGYTF
>TRBV6-6|-|TRBJ1-6|-
TGTGCCAGCAGTTACGGGCCTACTGATAATTCACCCCTCCACTTT
CASSYGPTDNSPLHF
>TRBV30|TRBD1|TRBJ1-2|once
TGTGCCTGGAGTAGTAGGACAGGGATTAACTATGGCTACACCTTC
CAWSSRTGINYGYTF
>TRBV6-2/TRBV6-3|-|TRBJ1-2|-
TGTGCCAGCAGCTCCACAGGGTCGAGGTATGGCTACACCTTC
CASSSTGSRYGYTF
>TRBV7-9|-|TRBJ1-1|-
TGTGCCAGCAGCTTTATAATTCAGGGGCCAGGGAACACTGAAGCTTTCTTT
CASSFIIQGPGNTEAFF
>TRBV9|TRBD1|TRBJ1-1|-
TGTGCCAGCAGCGCGATAGGACAGGAGAGTCTATACTTTACTGAAGCTTTCTTT
CASSAIGQESLYFTEAFF
>TRBV19|TRBD2|TRBJ2-7|-
TGTGCCAGTAGTATCGGGACTAGCGGGGGGAACTACGAGCAGTACTTC
CASSIGTSGGNYEQYF
>TRBV9|-|TRBJ1-1|-
TGTGCCAGCAGCGGGCCGGGGAGAGAGGGGAACACTGAAGCTTTCTTT
CASSGPGREGNTEAFF
>TRBV4-3|TRBD2|TRBJ2-5|-
TGCGCCAGCAGCCAAGAGCGGGGGGGCCAAGAGACCCAGTACTTC
CASSQERGGQETQYF
>TRBV27|TRBD1|TRBJ2-1|once
TGTGCCAGCAGTTTTCCCCCAGGGGGCAAGAATGAGCAGTTCTTC
CASSFPPGGKNEQFF
>TRBV2|TRBD2|TRBJ2-1|-
TGTGCCGGCCGGACTAGCGGGGGCCAGAGCTCCTACAATGAGCAGTTCTTC
CAGRTSGGQSSYNEQFF
>TRBV18|-|TRBJ2-7|once
TGTGCCAGCTCACCTTTGGCGGGGCCTACCTACGAGCAGTACTTC
CASSPLAGPTYEQYF
>TRBV7-3|TRBD1|TRBJ1-1|-
TGTGCCAGCAGCCCACAGGGGGCTGAGGTCGCTGAAGCTTTCTTT
CASSPQGAEVAEAFF
>TRBV9|-|TRBJ2-3|-
TGTGCCAGCAGCGCGGAAAGCGGTTACACAGATACGCAGTATTTT
CASSAESGYTDTQYF
>TRBV11-2|TRBD1|TRBJ1-1|-
TGTGCCAGCAGCTTAGGACAGGGCACTGAAGCTTTCTTT
CASSLGQGTEAFF
>TRBV13|-|TRBJ2-7|once
TGTGCCAGCAGCACTGCCGCGGGCTCCTACGAGCAGTACTTC
CASSTAAGSYEQYF
>TRBV4-3|TRBD1|TRBJ2-7|-
TGCGCCAGCAGCCAAGGCCAGGGGGTCTACGAGCAGTACTTC
CASSQGQGVYEQYF
>TRBV6-2/TRBV6-3|-|TRBJ1-1|few
TGTGCCAGCAGTTACTCTGTCCCAGGTAACACTGAAGCTTTCTTT
CASSYSVPGNTEAFF
>TRBV4-1|TRBD2|TRBJ2-7|-
TGCGCCAGCAGCCAACGAGGGGATAGCGGGGCCGAGCAGTACTTC
CASSQRGDSGAEQYF
>TRBV10-2|TRBD1|TRBJ2-7|-
TGCGCCAGCAGTGAGTGGGGACAGCTGACGGGGGAGCAGTACTTC
CASSEWGQLTGEQYF
>TRBV11-2|-|TRBJ1-3|once
TGTGCCAGCAGCTCCCCGAGACTCTCTGGAAACACCATATATTTT
CASSSPRLSGNTIYF
>TRBV2|TRBD1|TRBJ1-2|-
TGTGCCAGCACCCCTCAGGGGGCTGGTTCCTATGGCTACACCTTC
CASTPQGAGSYGYTF
>TRBV4-1|-|TRBJ2-7|-
TGCGCCAGCAGCCACGAACCCCGAGAGGGAGCCTACGAGCAGTACTTC
CASSHEPREGAYEQYF
>TRBV6-4|TRBD1|TRBJ2-7|-
TGTGCCAGCACAGCTCTGACCGGGACAGCAACCTACGAGCAGTACTTC
CASTALTGTATYEQYF
>TRBV6-5|TRBD1|TRBJ1-2|-
TGTGCCAGCAGTCTTCGGACAGGGGGGGACTATGGCTACACCTTC
CASSLRTGGDYGYTF
>TRBV12-3/TRBV12-4|-|TRBJ1-1|-
TGTGCCAGCAGTTTGACAGTGAACACTGAAGCTTTCTTT
CASSLTVNTEAFF
>TRBV6-2/TRBV6-3|-|TRBJ2-7|-
TGTGCCAGCAGTTACCAGGGGTCCTACGAGCAGTACTTC
CASSYQGSYEQYF
>TRBV7-6|-|TRBJ2-7|-
TGTGCCAGCAGCTTAGGGAGGGGCGAGCAGTACTTC
CASSLGRGEQYF
>TRBV6-4|TRBD1|TRBJ1-6|-
TGTGCCAGCAAGAAGGACGGGACAGGAGCATCACCCCTCCACTTT
CASKKDGTGASPLHF
>TRBV5-6|TRBD1|TRBJ1-1|-
TGTGCCAGCAGCTTAGGACAGGTTAACACTGAAGCTTTCTTT
CASSLGQVNTEAFF
>TRBV6-1|TRBD1|TRBJ1-2|-
TGTGCCAGCAGTGACAGGGGGCGGGAGGGCTACACCTTC
CASSDRGREGYTF
>TRBV9|TRBD1|TRBJ1-5|-
TGTGCCAGCAGCGTAGGGACAGGGGAATATAGCAATCAGCCCCAGCATTTT
CASSVGTGEYSNQPQHF
>TRBV27|TRBD1|TRBJ1-2|few
TGTGCCAGCAGTCCCCCGGGACAGGTGAATGGCTACACCTTC
CASSPPGQVNGYTF
>TRBV4-2|-|TRBJ2-7|-
TGTGCCAGCAGCCAGGGACTGGGGTCCTACGAGCAGTACTTC
CASSQGLGSYEQYF
>TRBV28|TRBD2|TRBJ2-1|-
TGTGCCAGCAGTAGGTCGGCGGGGGTTTCTTACAATGAGCAGTTCTTC
CASSRSAGVSYNEQFF
>TRBV19|-|TRBJ1-5|-
TGTGCCAGTAGTAGCAGGGATTCTTTCAATCAGCCCCAGCATTTT
CASSSRDSFNQPQHF
>TRBV3-1/TRBV3-2|-|TRBJ1-3|-
TGTGCCAGCAGCCTCCAAGTCCGAGGGGGAAACACCATATATTTT
CASSLQVRGGNTIYF
>TRBV4-3|-|TRBJ1-2|-
TGCGCCAGCAGCCAAGTTCACTCCCGTGGCTACACCTTC
CASSQVHSRGYTF
>TRBV6-1|-|TRBJ1-2|-
TGTGCCAGCAGTGAGGGGCAGGGGCGGAACTATGGCTACACCTTC
CASSEGQGRNYGYTF
>TRBV9|-|TRBJ2-2|-
TGTGCCAGCAGCACCCGGGATAGTAACACCGGGGAGCTGTTTTTT
CASSTRDSNTGELFF
>TRBV9|TRBD1|TRBJ2-7|-
TGTGCCAGCAGCCCTAGGACAGGGGCCTACGAGCAGTACTTC
CASSPRTGAYEQYF
>TRBV7-6|-|TRBJ1-2|-
TGTGCCAGCAGCTTAGAGTTTAGGGGAGGTCACTATGGCTACACCTTC
CASSLEFRGGHYGYTF
>TRBV21-1|-|TRBJ1-2|-
TGTGCCAGCAGCCCAAGGAGGTGCACGTTAAGACCTCTTCCGAACTATGGCTACACCTTC
CASSPRRCTLRPLPNYGYTF
>TRBV13|TRBD1|TRBJ1-2|-
TGTGCCAGCAGCACCGGACAGGAGGGTGGCTACACCTTC
CASSTGQEGGYTF
>TRBV24-1|TRBD2|TRBJ2-7|-
TGTGCCACCAGTGATCGGGGGGACTTTTACGAGCAGTACTTC
CATSDRGDFYEQYF
>TRBV23-1|-|TRBJ1-2|-
TGCGCCAGCAGTCTTCGGACAAACTATGGCTACACCTTC
CASSLRTNYGYTF
>TRBV19|TRBD1|TRBJ2-7|-
TGTGCCAGTAGTCTCACCGGGACAGATCCCTACGAGCAGTACTTC
CASSLTGTDPYEQYF
>TRBV5-6|-|TRBJ1-1|-
TGTGCCAGCAGCTGGGGACACCCCGCCGGTACTGAAGCTTTCTTT
CASSWGHPAGTEAFF
>TRBV19|TRBD1|TRBJ1-5|-
TGTGCCAGTAAGGGACAGGGGAATCAGCCCCAGCATTTT
CASKGQGNQPQHF
>TRBV11-2|TRBD1|TRBJ2-7|-
TGTGCCAGCAGCTCCTTCCTCGGGACAGGGGGCATCTACGAGCAGTACTTC
CASSSFLGTGGIYEQYF
>TRBV6-5|TRBD2|TRBJ2-7|-
TGTGCCAGCAGGGGAGGGCAGTCTTGGGAGCAGTACTTC
CASRGGQSWEQYF
>TRBV27|TRBD1|TRBJ2-7|-
TGTGCCAGCAGTTTACGTGGGGACAGCCAGTACTTC
CASSLRGDSQYF
>TRBV6-6|-|TRBJ1-1|-
TGTGCCAGCACCGATACAGGGAACACTGAAGCTTTCTTT
CASTDTGNTEAFF
>TRBV29-1|-|TRBJ1-2|-
TGCAGCGTTGAAGATACCGTAGGAGGGCAGGGCTATGGCTACACCTTC
CSVEDTVGGQGYGYTF
>TRBV5-1|-|TRBJ1-6|few
TGCGCCAGCAGCTTGGGGGGATCAGGGTCACCCCTCCACTTT
CASSLGGSGSPLHF
>TRBV3-1/TRBV3-2|-|TRBJ2-2|-
TGTGCCAGCAGCCAATTGTCGAGCGGGGAGCTGTTTTTT
CASSQLSSGELFF
>TRBV28|TRBD2|TRBJ2-2|-
TGTGCCAGCAGCCTGGCGGGGGGACACACCGGGGAGCTGTTTTTT
CASSLAGGHTGELFF
>TRBV7-2|-|TRBJ2-7|-
TGTGCCAGCAGCCCTGGTCGGAGGGAGCGCGGGCAGTACTTC
CASSPGRRERGQYF
>TRBV5-1|TRBD1|TRBJ1-4|once
TGCGCCAGCAGCTCAGGGCCAGGGGGCCGGAATGAAAAACTGTTTTTT
CASSSGPGGRNEKLFF